The entry below describes one T cell receptor (beta chain). Its antigen is currently unknown. The CDR3 runs to 13 residues. This specimen comes from a study of T cells expressing NK-cell markers. General study results and limits: In several donors, dominant clonotypes made up roughly 28.3-65% of CD3+CD56-NKG2C+ cells.

From the 5' RACE reads, TCRdb lists one entry per CDR3 protein and no DNA. Its table records 550,000 to 600,000 distinct CDR3 sequences. The sample was blood T cells: a sorted CD56 or NKG2C T cell subset, CD4+ or CD8+ T cells, or bulk PBMC T cells (not recorded which). The sequence was collected from a man aged 18 to 29 in good health. V usage is TRBV12-3 or TRBV12-4 and J usage is TRBJ2-2; TCRdb calls TRBD2, which cannot be checked without DNA. CDR3 sequence reads: CASSLGRVGELFF.